The rows below give T cell receptor beta chains drawn from one sample of a study of T cells in Graves' hyperthyroidism and ophthalmopathy. TCRdb called the multiplex PCR reads again in MiXCR, with one record for every CDR3 protein. The sample has about 290,000 distinct CDR3 sequences, roughly 18% seen once. The source material was blood. These receptors were taken from a man aged 50 to 60 with Graves' ophthalmopathy. Each CDR3 is given with its conserved first and last residue. The D gene is left open where the match is weak. Not all rows give a size; the values are once, few, many and, for expanded clones, a class.

TGTGCCAGTGCCCCTGGGGGTCGGGAGGTGTATGAGCAGTTCTTC | CASAPGGREVYEQFF | TRBV19 | TRBD2 | once | TRBJ2-1
TGCAGCGTTTACCTAGGTTTAAAGACGCAGTATTTT | CSVYLGLKTQYF | TRBV29-1 | - | - | TRBJ2-3
TGTGCCAGCAGCTTAGTAGTCGGGAGATCTAATGAGCAGTTCTTC | CASSLVVGRSNEQFF | TRBV7-6 | - | - | TRBJ2-1
TGCGCCAGCAGCTCCTTGACAGGGGCTCCCTACGAGCAGTACTTC | CASSSLTGAPYEQYF | TRBV5-1 | TRBD1 | - | TRBJ2-7
TGTGCCAGCAGCTTAGGGGACAGGGGGAATGAGCAGTTCTTC | CASSLGDRGNEQFF | TRBV11-2 | TRBD1 | many | TRBJ2-1
TGCAGTGCTAGTCTCCTAGCGGGGAGTAGCTCCTACGAGCAGTACTTC | CSASLLAGSSSYEQYF | TRBV20-1 | TRBD2 | many | TRBJ2-7
TGTGCCAGCAGCTCTCGACAGGGGGCGATTCAGACTGAAGCTTTCTTT | CASSSRQGAIQTEAFF | TRBV7-9 | TRBD1 | many | TRBJ1-1
TGCAGTGCTGTCGGAAAGACTAGCGGGAGGGCCGGTGAGCAGTTCTTC | CSAVGKTSGRAGEQFF | TRBV20-1 | TRBD2 | - | TRBJ2-1
TGTGCCACCAGCAGAGACCCCTCTTGGGCTAATGAAAAACTGTTTTTT | CATSRDPSWANEKLFF | TRBV7-8 | - | - | TRBJ1-4
TGCAGTGCTAGAGGACCCGCAGATGAGCAGTTCTTC | CSARGPADEQFF | TRBV20-1 | - | - | TRBJ2-1
TGCAGTGTTCCAGGAGTGGGCTACGAGCAGTACTTC | CSVPGVGYEQYF | TRBV20-1 | - | - | TRBJ2-7
TGTGCCAGCAGCCCACCGGGACGATGGGTAACAAACACTGAAGCTTTCTTT | CASSPPGRWVTNTEAFF | TRBV3-1 | - | many | TRBJ1-1
TGCAGTGCTAGACTGAGGGTTGTCGAGCAGTACTTC | CSARLRVVEQYF | TRBV20-1 | - | many | TRBJ2-7
TGTGCCAGCGTTACGCGGGGGTCCTACGAGCAGTACTTC | CASVTRGSYEQYF | TRBV28 | TRBD2 | many | TRBJ2-7
TGTGCCAGCAGCGTAGACCTACTAGCGGTTCAGTACTTC | CASSVDLLAVQYF | TRBV9 | TRBD2 | - | TRBJ2-5
TGTGCCAGCAGTGAAGTTGAGGGAGGTGAGCAGTTCTTC | CASSEVEGGEQFF | TRBV2 | - | few | TRBJ2-1
TGTGCCAGCAGCCAAACGGCGGACCTCTACAATGAGCAGTTCTTC | CASSQTADLYNEQFF | TRBV11-2 | - | many | TRBJ2-1
TGCGCCAGCAGCTTGGGACAGATCTCCTACGAGCAGTACTTC | CASSLGQISYEQYF | TRBV5-1 | - | many | TRBJ2-7
TGCAGTGCTATATCCTTGAGCGGGAGGAACACCGGGGAGCTGTTTTTT | CSAISLSGRNTGELFF | TRBV20-1 | TRBD2 | many | TRBJ2-2
TGTGCCAGCAGTGGTGACAGGGTTGGCTACACCTTC | CASSGDRVGYTF | TRBV6-1 | TRBD1 | many | TRBJ1-2
- | CASSPGIGLEQYFGPDTIYF | TRBV18 | - | - | TRBJ1-3
TGTGCCAGCAGTCGGTGGGTGAACACTGAAGCTTTCTTT | CASSRWVNTEAFF | TRBV6-1 | - | - | TRBJ1-1
TGTGCCAGCAGCCAAACGTTCGCAAATACGCAGTATTTT | CASSQTFANTQYF | TRBV27 | - | - | TRBJ2-3
TGCAGTGCAAACTCAAAGACTAGCGGGAGATCAGAGACCCAGTACTTC | CSANSKTSGRSETQYF | TRBV20-1 | TRBD2 | few | TRBJ2-5
TGTGCCAGCAGGACCTCGGACAGAGTCCAAGAGACCCAGTACTTC | CASRTSDRVQETQYF | TRBV12-3/TRBV12-4 | - | - | TRBJ2-5
TGTGCCAGCAACCCGGGATCTATTTACGAGCAGTACTTC | CASNPGSIYEQYF | TRBV7-2 | - | many | TRBJ2-7
TGTGCCTGGAGTGTACAGGGGACCGGGGAGCTGTTTTTT | CAWSVQGTGELFF | TRBV30 | TRBD1 | many | TRBJ2-2
TGTGCCAGCAGGAATCTTTACGAGCAGTACTTC | CASRNLYEQYF | TRBV6-1 | - | - | TRBJ2-7
TGTGCCAGCAGTTACTCGTTTGCCCTTACTGACGAGCAGTACTTC | CASSYSFALTDEQYF | TRBV6-5 | - | - | TRBJ2-7
TGTGCCAGCAGCCAACGTGGGACAGGGGACGGGGAGCTGTTTTTT | CASSQRGTGDGELFF | TRBV7-3 | TRBD1 | - | TRBJ2-2
TGTGCCAGCAACCTAGGGGCCAGCTCCTACAATGAGCAGTTCTTC | CASNLGASSYNEQFF | TRBV12-3/TRBV12-4 | - | few | TRBJ2-1
TGTGCCAGCAGTTCGGATGGGGCAATCAAAAACATTCAGTACTTC | CASSSDGAIKNIQYF | TRBV28 | - | - | TRBJ2-4
TGCGCCAGCAGCTTATGGACAGGGGGCTCCTACGAGCAGTACTTC | CASSLWTGGSYEQYF | TRBV5-1 | TRBD1 | - | TRBJ2-7
TGTGCCAGCAGCTTAAATGGGAATCGTGGCTACACCTTC | CASSLNGNRGYTF | TRBV7-3 | - | few | TRBJ1-2
TGTGCCAGCAGCTTGGGCCTAGGGCAGTTCTTC | CASSLGLGQFF | TRBV11-2 | - | many | TRBJ2-1